The 30 T cell receptor beta chains listed next were all sequenced from one sample in a study of control samples from healthy donors and cancer patients. TCRdb keeps only in-frame clones here, not all; method: immunoSEQ multiplex PCR. The table has 40,000 to 45,000 clones, 70% seen once. The sequencing input was formalin-fixed, paraffin-embedded tissue. Receptors were obtained from a male donor with melanoma.

This sequence joins TRBV29-1 and TRBJ1-1; perhaps TRBD1 as D (5 bases). This CDR3 spans 14 amino acids. The germline gives CDR1 SQVTM, CDR2 ANQGSEA. Trimming shortened V by 4 bases and J by 0 bases, and 12 bases separated the two germline ends. This chain's CDR3 is CSVGKDTMNTEAFF. CDR3 DNA sequence: TGCAGCGTTGGCAAGGACACAATGAACACTGAAGCTTTCTTT.

The chain uses TRBV18 and TRBJ2-3; 8 positions match TRBD2. This CDR3 spans 17 amino acids. The J segment lost 3 bases and the V segment lost 5 bases, leaving 13 bases of the junction unmatched. Germline-derived CDR1 and CDR2 are KGHSH and LQKENI. The CDR3 coding sequence is TGTGCCAGCTCATCGTCGCCCCCGGCTAGCGGGACAGATACGCAGTATTTT. Translation gives CASSSSPPASGTDTQYF.

The chain is built from TRBV2 and TRBJ2-5, with 9 positions matching TRBD1. In germline, CDR1 is SNHLY, CDR2 FYNNEI. The CDR3 spans 15 residues. Trimming at V came to 5 bases and at J to 7 bases, leaving 11 bases not matched to a gene. The CDR3 DNA sequence: TGTGCCAGCAGTCAAGGGACAGGGTGGGATCCGACCCAGTACTTC. Translating gives CASSQGTGWDPTQYF.

V and J are TRBV6-6 and TRBJ2-5, with 15 bases fitting TRBD2. Trimming removed 5 bases from V and 5 bases from J; junction bases left unmatched: 3. The germline V gene has CDR1 MNHNY and CDR2 SVGAGI (reference sequence). The CDR3 runs 15 residues. The CDR3 loop reads CASSRTSGRAETQYF. For the CDR3, the DNA is TGTGCCAGCAGTCGGACTAGCGGGAGGGCCGAGACCCAGTACTTC.

This sequence joins TRBV5-4 and TRBJ2-1; 10 bases are shared with TRBD2. Per the germline V gene, CDR1 is SGHNT and CDR2 is YYREEE (reference sequence). J gave up 7 bases and V 4 bases, and 11 bases lay outside the gene matches. The CDR3 is 16 amino acids. The CDR3 loop reads CASSQEGLAGVNEQFF. CDR3 DNA: TGTGCCAGCAGCCAAGAAGGTCTAGCGGGAGTGAATGAGCAGTTCTTC.

Details on this clone: An end of the junction does not agree with germline; a read error may underlie this. The chain couples TRBV27 to TRBJ2-3; 8 nucleotides match TRBD1. Germline V gene sequence: CDR1 MNHEY, CDR2 SMNVEV (reference sequence). This CDR3 is built from 14 residues. The CDR3 DNA is TGTGCCAGCATGCCGGACAGGGCCACAGATATGCAGTATTTT. It translates to CASMPDRATDMQYF.

This clone came up a few times. The V and J genes are TRBV18 and TRBJ2-3; the D is unclear. The length of the CDR3 is 13 residues. The V gene lost 3 bases and the J gene lost 1 base, with 5 bases spanning the gap. CDR1 KGHSH and CDR2 LQKENI come from the germline V gene. This CDR3 is CASSPAGTDTQYF. The CDR3 nucleotides read TGTGCCAGCTCACCGGCTGGCACAGATACGCAGTATTTT.

This chain connects TRBV19 to TRBJ2-5, with 10 bases fitting TRBD2. This CDR3 comprises 18 residues. The trim removed 3 bases at V and 5 bases at J, leaving 15 bases unmatched. Per germline, CDR1 LNHDA and CDR2 SQIVND (reference sequence). This chain's CDR3 is CASSMKGLAHTIEETQYF. The CDR3 DNA follows: TGTGCCAGTAGTATGAAGGGACTAGCGCACACAATAGAGGAGACCCAGTACTTC.

The V gene is TRBV14, the J gene TRBJ2-1; D is ambiguous. V was trimmed by 1 base and J by 9 bases, leaving 16 bases between them. The CDR3 sequence is 15 residues long. The germline V gene encodes CDR1 SGHDN and CDR2 FVKESK. The CDR3 spells CASSQGLHFSSEQFF. DNA for the CDR3: TGTGCCAGCAGCCAAGGACTCCATTTCAGCAGTGAGCAGTTCTTC.

The chain combines TRBV7-6 with TRBJ2-7, with D possibly matching TRBD1 (6 bases). Germline lookup yields CDR1 SGHVS and CDR2 FNYEAQ. The CDR3 spans 14 residues. The V end was cut by 5 bases, the J end by 3 bases, with 14 bases between. Written as DNA, the CDR3 is TGTGCCAGCAGCGCCCGGGACATAAACTACGAGCAGTACTTC. This translates into CASSARDINYEQYF.

The V gene is TRBV5-6, the J gene TRBJ2-1, with TRBD1 matching over 7 bases. In germline, CDR1 is SGHDT, CDR2 YYEEEE. The CDR3 is 14 amino acids. Trimming at V came to 1 base and at J to 12 bases, leaving 10 bases not matched to a gene. The CDR3 is CASSLYVEGTAQFF. As DNA, the CDR3 is TGTGCCAGCAGCTTGTATGTTGAGGGGACAGCGCAGTTCTTC.

This clone was counted between two and nine times. The genes are TRBV6-6 and TRBJ1-4; a weak D match, TRBD1 (6 bases). Germline assignment: CDR1 MNHNY and CDR2 SVGAGI (reference sequence). This CDR3 region has 16 residues. V gave up 6 bases and J gave up 3 bases, with 17 bases separating them. The CDR3: CASSAKGGRANEKLFF. CDR3 sequence (DNA): TGTGCCAGCAGCGCCAAGGGGGGAAGGGCTAATGAAAAACTGTTTTTT.

As concerns this clone: A much larger clonotype is one base distant, so this may be a read error. The chain uses TRBV28 and TRBJ2-1; the D call may be TRBD1 or TRBD2 (5 bases each). The V and J ends lost 1 base and 5 bases respectively, with 12 bases between them. Germline V gives CDR1 MDHEN, CDR2 SYDVKM. The CDR3 is made up of 15 amino acids. CDR3 in DNA: TGTGCCAGCAGTTTATCAGATTCGGGGCACAATGAGCAGTTCTTC. Amino acids: CASSLSDSGHNEQFF.

The genes are TRBV3-1 (or the pseudogene TRBV3-2) and TRBJ2-1; TRBD2 agrees at 13 bases. This CDR3 has 15 residues. V lost 5 bases, J lost 7 bases, and 5 bases stayed unmatched. CDR1 is LGHDT and CDR2 is YNNKEL in the germline V gene (reference sequence). CDR3 in amino acids: CASSFRTSGRNEQFF. The CDR3 nucleotides read TGTGCCAGCAGCTTCCGGACTAGCGGGAGAAATGAGCAGTTCTTC.

The table lists this clone with a few counts. The V and J genes are TRBV28 and TRBJ2-1; 14 nucleotides agree with TRBD2. Germline values: CDR1 MDHEN, CDR2 SYDVKM. V shed 8 bases, J shed 5 bases, and the junction held 17 bases outside the gene matches. The CDR3 is 19 residues long. CDR3: CASSPTSGRARLLHNEQFF. CDR3 sequence (DNA): TGTGCCAGCTCCCCGACTAGCGGGAGGGCCAGGCTACTCCACAATGAGCAGTTCTTC.

The chain is built from TRBV21-1 and TRBJ2-5; the table gives TRBD1 as D, unverified against the DNA. TRBV21-1 is a pseudogene. This CDR3 has 15 residues. The CDR3 here is CASSKFGTVQETQYF. Here the CDR3 DNA reads TGTGCCAGCAGCAAATTTGGGACAGTCCAAGAGACCCAGTACTTC.

The genes are TRBV5-1 and TRBJ2-2; D call uncertain. CDR3 length: 14 residues. The germline V gene encodes CDR1 SGHRS and CDR2 YFSETQ. Trimming pared 2 bases from V and 5 bases from J, leaving 10 bases between. The CDR3 here is CASSFQTETGELFF. The CDR3 DNA reads as TGCGCCAGCAGCTTCCAGACGGAAACCGGGGAGCTGTTTTTT. The full variable domain, rest sourced from reference TRBV5-1 and TRBJ2-2, is KAGVTQTPRYLIKTRGQQVTLSCSPISGHRSVSWYQQTPGQGLQFLFEYFSETQRNKGNFPGRFSGRQFSNSRSEMNVSTLELGDSALYLCASSFQTETGELFFGEGSRLTVL.

The chain couples TRBV7-9 to TRBJ2-3; no definite D call. From germline, CDR1 is SEHNR and CDR2 FQNEAQ (reference sequence). The CDR3 contains 14 residues. Trimming cost V 0 bases and J 4 bases, with 8 bases left between them. The CDR3 DNA follows: TGTGCCAGCAGCTTAGCCGAAGGTTCAGATACGCAGTATTTT. This codes for CASSLAEGSDTQYF.

The J gene is TRBJ1-2, the V gene TRBV28; TRBD1 agrees at 9 bases. CDR3 length: 14 residues. The V and J ends lost 2 bases and 9 bases, in that order; junction bases with no gene match: 7. Looked up from germline, CDR1 is MDHEN and CDR2 is SYDVKM. The CDR3 loop reads CASSLLDRGKRYTF. The CDR3 DNA follows: TGTGCCAGCAGTTTACTGGACAGGGGTAAACGCTACACCTTC.

This clone occurred a few times. The V call is TRBV5-1, the J call TRBJ2-1; no definite D call. The germline V gene encodes CDR1 SGHRS and CDR2 YFSETQ. Trimming removed 4 bases from V and 7 bases from J, with 12 bases in between. The CDR3 contains 13 residues. CDR3 sequence reads: CASSEIVGNEQFF. CDR3 in DNA: TGCGCCAGCAGCGAGATCGTCGGGAATGAGCAGTTCTTC.

The CDR3 is CASSPTLDIQYF. The CDR3 DNA follows: TGTGCCAGCAGCCCAACTTTGGACATTCAGTACTTC. V usage is TRBV11-2 and J usage is TRBJ2-4; D remains ambiguous. Germline V gene data show CDR1 as SGHAT and CDR2 as FQNNGV. V was cut by 5 bases and J by 8 bases, with 10 bases left in between. This CDR3 spans 12 amino acids. The complete variable domain, with remaining parts taken from reference TRBV11-2 and TRBJ2-4, reads EAGVAQSPRYKIIEKRQSVAFWCNPISGHATLYWYQQILGQGPKLLIQFQNNGVVDDSQLPKDRFSAERLKGVDSTLKIQPAKLEDSAVYLCASSPTLDIQYFGAGTRLSVL.

The chain combines TRBV5-5 with TRBJ2-3, with D perhaps being TRBD1 or TRBD2 (5 bases each). Germline CDR1 SGHKS, CDR2 YYEKEE (reference sequence). The CDR3 extends over 15 amino acids. V lost 4 bases to trimming and J lost 2 bases, with 14 bases between them. This CDR3 is CASSPFGGNTDTQYF. The CDR3 DNA follows: TGTGCCAGCAGCCCTTTTGGGGGAAACACAGATACGCAGTATTTT.

The genes are TRBV5-4 and TRBJ1-6; D not certain. V lost 5 bases to trimming and J lost 6 bases, with 9 bases between them. Looked up from germline, CDR1 is SGHNT and CDR2 is YYREEE (reference sequence). The CDR3 has 13 amino acids. The CDR3 here is CASRLGPNSPLHF. For the CDR3, the DNA is TGTGCCAGCAGGCTCGGGCCTAATTCACCCCTCCACTTT.

This sequence joins TRBV5-1 and TRBJ2-3; D possibly corresponds to TRBD2 (6 bases). This CDR3 spans 14 amino acids. V lost 0 bases and J lost 5, with 10 bases in between. The V gene's germline CDR1 is SGHRS and CDR2 YFSETQ. Here the CDR3 DNA reads TGCGCCAGCAGCTTGGGTGCGGGGCAAGATACGCAGTATTTT. Translated, it gives CASSLGAGQDTQYF.

This chain links TRBV11-2 with TRBJ2-1; D not resolved. The V end was cut by 6 bases, the J end by 7 bases, with 10 bases between. Germline values: CDR1 SGHAT, CDR2 FQNNGV. The CDR3 runs 12 residues. The DNA of the CDR3 is TGTGCCAGCAGTCCCGGTGGGAATGAGCAGTTCTTC. Its protein is CASSPGGNEQFF.

The chain uses TRBV18 and TRBJ2-7, with D perhaps being TRBD1 or TRBD2 (5 bases each). The CDR3 has 15 residues. Germline V gives CDR1 KGHSH, CDR2 LQKENI. V lost 0 bases to trimming and J lost 5 bases, with 14 bases between them. CDR3 residues: CASSPPNSGGNEQYF. In nucleotides, the CDR3 is TGTGCCAGCTCACCACCGAACAGTGGGGGTAACGAGCAGTACTTC.

This clone was recorded only once. The chain employs TRBV24-1 and TRBJ2-1; possible D gene TRBD2, 7 bases. Germline V CDR1 and CDR2: KGHDR, SFDVKD. The CDR3 runs to 15 residues. V shed 9 bases and J shed 6 bases, with 20 bases lying between them. The CDR3 coding sequence is TGTGCCACCGGCAGTGGACGGGGGGCAGGCAATGAGCAGTTCTTC. The encoded protein is CATGSGRGAGNEQFF.

V and J are TRBV19 and TRBJ2-2; D is uncertain. Trimming took 3 bases from V and 0 from J, leaving 11 bases between them. Germline lookup yields CDR1 LNHDA and CDR2 SQIVND (reference sequence). This CDR3 region has 16 residues. CDR3 in amino acids: CASSIRAGSNTGELFF. CDR3 DNA: TGTGCCAGTAGTATTCGGGCAGGCTCGAACACCGGGGAGCTGTTTTTT.

The J gene is TRBJ2-1, the V gene TRBV6-4; TRBD2 agrees at 12 bases. This CDR3 is built from 14 residues. Germline lookup yields CDR1 MRHNA and CDR2 SNTAGT. The junction had 6 bases not matched to a gene; V was cut back by 5 bases and J by 10 bases. CDR3 nucleotide sequence: TGTGCCAGCAGTCGGCTAGCGGGAGGGCGCGAGCAGTTCTTC. As protein: CASSRLAGGREQFF.

The chain carries TRBV6-5 and TRBJ2-7; D not certain. Germline V CDR1 and CDR2: MNHEY, SVGAGI. The CDR3 is 15 residues long. Trimming cost V 7 bases and J 3 bases, with 19 bases left between them. The CDR3 sequence is CASTERVGLSYEQYF. The CDR3 bases are TGTGCCAGCACCGAACGTGTAGGGCTAAGCTACGAGCAGTACTTC.